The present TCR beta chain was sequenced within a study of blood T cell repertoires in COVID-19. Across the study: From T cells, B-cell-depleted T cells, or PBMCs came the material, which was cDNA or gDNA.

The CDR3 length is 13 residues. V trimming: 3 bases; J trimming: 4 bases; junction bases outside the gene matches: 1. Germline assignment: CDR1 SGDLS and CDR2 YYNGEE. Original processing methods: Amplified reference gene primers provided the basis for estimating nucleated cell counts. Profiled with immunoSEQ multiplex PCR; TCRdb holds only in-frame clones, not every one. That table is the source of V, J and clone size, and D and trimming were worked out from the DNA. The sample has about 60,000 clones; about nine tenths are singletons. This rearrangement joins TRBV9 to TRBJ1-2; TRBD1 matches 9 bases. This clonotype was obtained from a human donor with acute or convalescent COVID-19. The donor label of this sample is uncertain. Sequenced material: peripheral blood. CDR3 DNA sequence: TGTGCCAGCAGCGGGGACAGGGTCTATGGCTACACCTTC. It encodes CASSGDRVYGYTF.